A selection of T cell receptor beta chains follows, all from one sample in a study of blood T cell repertoires in COVID-19. TCRdb keeps only in-frame clones here, not all; method: immunoSEQ multiplex PCR. This table holds about 170,000 clones, 83% found once. What was sequenced was peripheral blood. These receptors were obtained from a woman aged 80 or over with acute or convalescent COVID-19. The CDR3 runs from the conserved cysteine through the conserved F or W. D genes are given only for firm matches. Clone size is shown for a subset of rows, as once, few, many or a class of expanded clone.

clone size,V gene,D gene,J gene,CDR3 DNA,CDR3 protein
once,TRBV7-9,TRBD1,TRBJ1-2,TGTGCCAGCAGCCTCGAACGGACAGGGAAAAATGGCTACACCTTC,CASSLERTGKNGYTF
-,TRBV18,TRBD1,TRBJ1-5,TGTGCCAGCTCACCGGGCCGAAACCGGGACAGGGGCCTACAGCCCCAGCATTTT,CASSPGRNRDRGLQPQHF
-,TRBV29-1,-,TRBJ2-1,TGCAGCGTTGAAGTCGCCGGGTCCCAAGCGGCATCAAGCAATGAGCAGTTCTTC,CSVEVAGSQAASSNEQFF
-,TRBV9,TRBD2,TRBJ2-7,TGTGCCAGCAGCCCACGGACTAGCGGGAGTAAAGAGCAGTACTTC,CASSPRTSGSKEQYF
-,TRBV5-1,-,TRBJ1-2,TGCGCCAGCAGCTCAATTAACTATGGCTACACCTTC,CASSSINYGYTF
few,TRBV4-3,-,TRBJ1-2,TGCGCCAGCAGCGCAGGGAACTATGGCTACACCTTC,CASSAGNYGYTF
-,TRBV29-1,-,TRBJ2-3,TGCAGCGTTGACCCCCCCAGGGGTGGTCTAACAGATACGCAGTATTTT,CSVDPPRGGLTDTQYF
-,TRBV28,-,TRBJ1-2,TGTGCCATCCAGGGAGGTCCCTCTAACTATGGCTACACCTTC,CAIQGGPSNYGYTF
-,TRBV19,TRBD1,TRBJ2-7,TGTGCCAGTCGCAGACAGGGAGAAGTCAACGAGCAGTACTTC,CASRRQGEVNEQYF
-,TRBV7-9,TRBD2,TRBJ2-1,TGTGCCAGCAGCCGGACTAGCGGGGTTTACAATGAGCAGTTCTTC,CASSRTSGVYNEQFF
-,TRBV30,-,TRBJ1-3,TGTGCCTGGAGTTACCCTCTCAGCTCTGGAAACACCATATATTTT,CAWSYPLSSGNTIYF
-,TRBV5-4,TRBD1,TRBJ2-5,TGTGCCAGCAGCCCGGGGACAGGGGAGTACCAAGAGACCCAGTACTTC,CASSPGTGEYQETQYF
-,TRBV7-2,-,TRBJ1-1,TGTGCCAGCAGCTTGCACAGGACGAACACTGAAGCTTTCTTT,CASSLHRTNTEAFF
-,TRBV29-1,-,TRBJ2-3,TGCAGCGTTGACAGTACAGATACGCAGTATTTT,CSVDSTDTQYF
-,TRBV6-5,TRBD1,TRBJ2-1,TGTGCCAGCAGGGCCACCGGTGGACAGGGGATAGAGCAGTTCTTC,CASRATGGQGIEQFF
-,TRBV28,-,TRBJ1-5,TGTGCCAGCAGTTTAGCGAGAGCGGGCAATCAGCCCCAGCATTTT,CASSLARAGNQPQHF
-,TRBV3-1/TRBV3-2,-,TRBJ1-6,TGTGCCAGCAGCCACAGCAGGGAAGATTCACCCCTCCACTTT,CASSHSREDSPLHF
few,TRBV6-1,TRBD1,TRBJ1-1,TGTGCCAGCAGTGAAAGGGGGCTCACTGAAGCTTTCTTT,CASSERGLTEAFF
-,TRBV28,-,TRBJ2-6,TGTGCCAGCAGTTTATATTCGGGGAATGGGGCCAACGTCCTGACTTTC,CASSLYSGNGANVLTF
-,TRBV11-2,TRBD2,TRBJ2-2,TGTGCCAGCAGCTGGAGCGGGAGGAGTACCGGGGAGCTGTTTTTT,CASSWSGRSTGELFF
-,TRBV9,-,TRBJ1-1,TGTGCCAGCAGCGTAGGTATCGGGGGGGCCACTGAAGCTTTCTTT,CASSVGIGGATEAFF
-,TRBV7-8,TRBD2,TRBJ2-2,TGTGCCAGCAGCACCCGTACGGGACTAGCGGGAGGGCGCGGCACCGGGGAGCTGTTTTTT,CASSTRTGLAGGRGTGELFF
-,TRBV2,-,TRBJ2-7,TGTGCCAGCATCGCCCGGACAGAGCAGTACTTC,CASIARTEQYF
-,TRBV28,-,TRBJ1-1,TGTGCCAGCGGCCGAATGATGAACACTGAAGCTTTCTTT,CASGRMMNTEAFF
-,TRBV29-1,TRBD1,TRBJ2-4,TGCAGCGTTGGATGGGACAGGGGGCCGACAGCCAAAAACATTCAGTACTTC,CSVGWDRGPTAKNIQYF
-,TRBV7-2,TRBD2,TRBJ2-7,TGTGCCAGCAGCGTCCTAGCGGGATGGCGCGAGCAGTACTTC,CASSVLAGWREQYF
-,TRBV7-2,TRBD1,TRBJ1-2,TGTGCCAGCAGCTTAGGAGGGGGGCAGGGGGCATCCTATGGCTACACCTTC,CASSLGGGQGASYGYTF
-,TRBV6-2/TRBV6-3,-,TRBJ1-5,TGTGCCAGCAGTTACTTCAGGTCGCGCCAGCCCCAGCATTTT,CASSYFRSRQPQHF
-,TRBV18,TRBD1,TRBJ2-5,TGTGCCAGCTCACCTTTGACAGGGGGAGCCCAAGAGACCCAGTACTTC,CASSPLTGGAQETQYF
-,TRBV19,TRBD1,TRBJ2-6,TGTGCCAGTAGTATAGGGGGGACAGGGAGATCTGGGGCCAACGTCCTGACTTTC,CASSIGGTGRSGANVLTF
-,TRBV4-3,-,TRBJ1-2,TGCGCCAGCAGCCAATCGACAGGTGGGATCTATGGCTACACCTTC,CASSQSTGGIYGYTF
-,TRBV2,-,TRBJ2-7,TGTGCCAGCAGTGAAGCGAACAGGTACTACGAGCAGTACTTC,CASSEANRYYEQYF
-,TRBV19,TRBD1,TRBJ2-3,TGTGCCAGTAGTCAAAGGCGGGACAGGGTCCTTGTCACGCAGTATTTT,CASSQRRDRVLVTQYF
-,TRBV6-5,TRBD1,TRBJ2-7,TGTGCCAGCAGTTACTCAGGCACAGGGGATTCCTACGAGCAGTACTTC,CASSYSGTGDSYEQYF
few,TRBV3-1/TRBV3-2,-,TRBJ2-5,TGTGCCAGCAGACGTCGGGGCCAGGGGGAGACCCAGTACTTC,CASRRRGQGETQYF
few,TRBV30,TRBD1,TRBJ1-4,TGTGCCTGGAGTGGATTGACAGGGCCCAATGAAAAACTGTTTTTT,CAWSGLTGPNEKLFF
-,TRBV5-1,TRBD1,TRBJ1-6,TGCGCCAGCAGCCCGGACAGGGGCGATTCACCCCTCCACTTT,CASSPDRGDSPLHF
-,TRBV24-1,TRBD1,TRBJ1-5,TGTGCCACCAGTGACCGGGGACAGGGGGGGGGTAGCAATCAGCCCCAGCATTTT,CATSDRGQGGGSNQPQHF
-,TRBV5-1,TRBD1,TRBJ1-2,TGCGCCAGCAGCTACTTACAGGGGGATGGCTACACCTTC,CASSYLQGDGYTF
-,TRBV7-9,TRBD1,TRBJ1-6,TGTGCCAGCAGCTTGGACAGGGCTGGTAATTCACCCCTCCACTTT,CASSLDRAGNSPLHF
-,TRBV14,-,TRBJ2-2,TGTGCCAGCAGCCCGGGACTCTTCACCGGGGAGCTGTTTTTT,CASSPGLFTGELFF
once,TRBV28,TRBD1,TRBJ1-2,TGTGCCAGCAGCACTGGGACAGGGGTTCGGTATGGCTACACCTTC,CASSTGTGVRYGYTF
-,TRBV5-1,TRBD1,TRBJ2-7,TGCGCCAGCAGCTTGGGAAGGGCAGGGGGCCAGGAGCAGTACTTC,CASSLGRAGGQEQYF
-,TRBV28,-,TRBJ2-3,TGTGCCAGCGCACCGGCAGGCCTTAGCACAGATACGCAGTATTTT,CASAPAGLSTDTQYF
-,TRBV6-5,-,TRBJ1-5,TGTGCCGGGGGGGCCCGGGCGAATCAGCCCCAGCATTTT,CAGGARANQPQHF
few,TRBV6-2/TRBV6-3,TRBD1,TRBJ2-2,TGTGCCAGCAGGTACAGGGGGAACAATGGGGAGCTGTTTTTT,CASRYRGNNGELFF
-,TRBV7-2,TRBD2,TRBJ2-1,TGTGCCAGCAGCGCCGGGACTAGCAGCTACAATGAGCAGTTCTTC,CASSAGTSSYNEQFF
-,TRBV27,-,TRBJ1-6,TGTGCCAGCAGTTTAGCCGGGTCGGGGAGCTCCTATAATTCACCCCTCCACTTT,CASSLAGSGSSYNSPLHF
-,TRBV6-5,TRBD1,TRBJ1-1,TGTGCCAGCAGAAAACCGGGACAGGGGTACACTGAAGCTTTCTTT,CASRKPGQGYTEAFF
few,TRBV20-1,TRBD2,TRBJ2-3,TGCAGTGCTAGTAGGCGGGGGGTGGGAAATACGCAGTATTTT,CSASRRGVGNTQYF
-,TRBV11-2,TRBD1,TRBJ2-5,TGTGCCAGCAGCTTAGATTACAGGGGGCGAGAGACCCAGTACTTC,CASSLDYRGRETQYF
-,TRBV3-1/TRBV3-2,TRBD2,TRBJ2-3,TGTGCCAGCAGCCGATGGACTAGCGGGGGGACCCTTATAAGCACAGATACGCAGTATTTT,CASSRWTSGGTLISTDTQYF
few,TRBV5-1,TRBD1,TRBJ2-2,TGCGCCAGCAGCTCACTACAGGGGGCCGGTACCGGGGAGCTGTTTTTT,CASSSLQGAGTGELFF
-,TRBV13,TRBD2,TRBJ2-5,TGTGCCAGCAGCTACTCCTCCATAGCGGGAGCGCCCCAGTACTTC,CASSYSSIAGAPQYF